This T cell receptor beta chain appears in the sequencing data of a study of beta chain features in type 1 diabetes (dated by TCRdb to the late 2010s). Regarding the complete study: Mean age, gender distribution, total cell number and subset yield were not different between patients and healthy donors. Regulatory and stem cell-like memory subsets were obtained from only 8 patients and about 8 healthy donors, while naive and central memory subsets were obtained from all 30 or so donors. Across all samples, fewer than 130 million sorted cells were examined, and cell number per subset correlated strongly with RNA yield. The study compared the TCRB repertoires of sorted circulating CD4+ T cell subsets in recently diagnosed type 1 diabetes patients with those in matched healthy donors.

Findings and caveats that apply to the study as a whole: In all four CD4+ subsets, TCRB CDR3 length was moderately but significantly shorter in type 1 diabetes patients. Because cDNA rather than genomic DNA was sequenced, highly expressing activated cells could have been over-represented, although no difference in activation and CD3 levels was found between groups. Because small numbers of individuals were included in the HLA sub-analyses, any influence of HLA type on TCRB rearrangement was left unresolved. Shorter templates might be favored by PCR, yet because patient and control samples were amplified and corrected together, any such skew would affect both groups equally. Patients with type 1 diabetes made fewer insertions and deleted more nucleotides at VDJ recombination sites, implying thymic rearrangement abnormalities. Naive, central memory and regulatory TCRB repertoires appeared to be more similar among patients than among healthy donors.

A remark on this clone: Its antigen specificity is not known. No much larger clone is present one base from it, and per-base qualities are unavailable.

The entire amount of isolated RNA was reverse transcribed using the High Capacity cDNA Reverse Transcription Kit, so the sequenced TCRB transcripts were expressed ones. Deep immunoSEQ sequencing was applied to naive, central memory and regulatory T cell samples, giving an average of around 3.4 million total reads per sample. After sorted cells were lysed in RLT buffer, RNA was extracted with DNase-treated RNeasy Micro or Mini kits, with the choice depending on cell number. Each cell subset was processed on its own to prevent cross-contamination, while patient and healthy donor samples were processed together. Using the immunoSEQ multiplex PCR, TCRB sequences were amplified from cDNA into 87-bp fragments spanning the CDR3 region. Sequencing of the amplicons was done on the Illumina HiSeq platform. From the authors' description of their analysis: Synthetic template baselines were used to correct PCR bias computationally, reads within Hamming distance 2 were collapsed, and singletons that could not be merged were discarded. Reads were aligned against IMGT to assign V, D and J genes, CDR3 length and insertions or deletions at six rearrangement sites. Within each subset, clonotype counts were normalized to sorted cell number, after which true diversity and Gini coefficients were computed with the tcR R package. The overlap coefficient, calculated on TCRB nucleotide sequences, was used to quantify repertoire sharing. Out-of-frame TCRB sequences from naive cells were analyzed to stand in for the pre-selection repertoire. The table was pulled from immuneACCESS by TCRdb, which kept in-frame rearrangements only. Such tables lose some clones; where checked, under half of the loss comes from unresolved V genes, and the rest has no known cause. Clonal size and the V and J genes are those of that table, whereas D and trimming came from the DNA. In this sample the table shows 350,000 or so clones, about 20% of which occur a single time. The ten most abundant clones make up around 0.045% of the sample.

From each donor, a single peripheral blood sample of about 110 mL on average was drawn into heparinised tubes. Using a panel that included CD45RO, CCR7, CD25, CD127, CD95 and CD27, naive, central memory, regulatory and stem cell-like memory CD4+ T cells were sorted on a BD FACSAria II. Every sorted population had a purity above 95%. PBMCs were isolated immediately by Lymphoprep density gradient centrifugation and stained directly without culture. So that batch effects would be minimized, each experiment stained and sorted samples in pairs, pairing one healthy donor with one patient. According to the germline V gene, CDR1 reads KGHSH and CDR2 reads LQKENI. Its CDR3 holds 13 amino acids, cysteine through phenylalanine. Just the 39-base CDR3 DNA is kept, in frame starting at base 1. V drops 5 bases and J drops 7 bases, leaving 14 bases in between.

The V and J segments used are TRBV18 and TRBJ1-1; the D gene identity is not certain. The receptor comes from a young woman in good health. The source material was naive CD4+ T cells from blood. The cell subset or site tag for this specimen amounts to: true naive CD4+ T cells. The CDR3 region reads CASSTLERGEAFF. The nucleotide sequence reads TGTGCCAGCTCAACCCTGGAAAGAGGTGAAGCTTTCTTT.